The 8 T cell receptor beta chains below come from one sample, sequenced in a study of PD-L1 blockade in urothelial cancer. The data were produced by immunoSEQ multiplex PCR, yet TCRdb's version contains in-frame clones alone and is incomplete. Among 35,000 to 45,000 clones listed, around 90% were seen once. Sequencing was performed on PBMCs, taken around atezolizumab (anti-PD-L1) treatment. Receptors were obtained from a woman aged 60-70 years with urothelial cancer.

This clone was seen just once. As DNA, the CDR3 is TGTGCCAGCAGCTTAGGAGCATCTGGGGCCAACGTCCTGACTTTC. It specifies CASSLGASGANVLTF. This chain connects TRBV13 to TRBJ2-6; D is ambiguous. This CDR3 has 15 amino acids. CDR1 and CDR2 (germline): PRHDT, FYEKMQ (reference sequence). V was shortened by 0 bases and J by 1 base, with 4 bases between the two germline ends.

The V and J genes are TRBV19 and TRBJ2-3; 13 nucleotides match TRBD2. V was clipped by 5 bases and J by 6 bases; unmatched bases: 8. Germline V gene lookup returns CDR1 LNHDA and CDR2 SQIVND (reference sequence). CDR3 length equals 16 residues. CDR3: CASSPRLAGGGDTQYF. CDR3 bases: TGTGCCAGTAGTCCTCGACTAGCGGGGGGAGGGGATACGCAGTATTTT.

The V and J genes are TRBV28 and TRBJ2-5; TRBD2 is a possible D gene (6 bases). The CDR3 is 16 amino acids. Per germline, CDR1 MDHEN and CDR2 SYDVKM. Trimming left V 7 bases short and J 0 bases short, with 18 bases between. Here the CDR3 reads CASTPPVGGYQETQYF. CDR3 coding DNA: TGTGCCAGCACCCCGCCGGTTGGAGGGTACCAAGAGACCCAGTACTTC. Supplemented by reference TRBV28 and TRBJ2-5, the full variable domain reads DVKVTQSSRYLVKRTGEKVFLECVQDMDHENMFWYRQDPGLGLRLIYFSYDVKMKEKGDIPEGYSVSREKKERFSLILESASTNQTSMYLCASTPPVGGYQETQYFGPGTRLLVL.

This rearrangement joins TRBV5-3 to TRBJ2-7, with a weak D call TRBD1 (6 bases). TRBV5-3 is marked as an open reading frame, function uncertain. This CDR3 contains 13 residues. Trimming took off 7 bases at V and 5 bases at J, with 16 bases between the two ends. CDR3 coding DNA: TGTGCCAGACAGAAGGACAGTACTCACGAGCAGTACTTC. It codes for CARQKDSTHEQYF.

J is TRBJ1-5 and V is TRBV4-3, with D hard to call. This CDR3 has 17 residues. V lost 0 bases and J 0 bases, leaving 12 bases between the germline ends. Per the germline V gene, CDR1 is LGHNA and CDR2 is YSLEER. The DNA for the CDR3 is TGCGCCAGCAGCCAAGAGCGGGCAGAACATAGCAATCAGCCCCAGCATTTT. This codes for CASSQERAEHSNQPQHF.

The chain joins TRBV7-9 to TRBJ2-6; D remains unclear. The CDR3 sequence is 14 residues long. Germline V gene lookup returns CDR1 SEHNR and CDR2 FQNEAQ (reference sequence). The V end was cut by 8 bases, the J end by 1 base, with 9 bases between. The CDR3: CASFIPSGANVLTF. DNA of the CDR3: TGTGCCAGCTTTATCCCTTCTGGGGCCAACGTCCTGACTTTC. Supplemented by reference TRBV7-9 and TRBJ2-6, the full variable domain reads DTGVSQNPRHKITKRGQNVTFRCDPISEHNRLYWYRQTLGQGPEFLTYFQNEAQLEKSRLLSDRFSAERPKGSFSTLEIQRTEQGDSAMYLCASFIPSGANVLTFGAGSRLTVL.

The CDR3 here is CASSSPQGTGGYEQYF. In DNA, the CDR3 is TGTGCCAGCAGCTCCCCTCAAGGGACAGGGGGCTACGAGCAGTACTTC. The chain couples TRBV11-2 to TRBJ2-7; 11 positions match TRBD1. Trimming removed 4 bases from V and 3 bases from J; junction bases left unmatched: 8. The CDR3 has 16 residues. In germline, CDR1 is SGHAT, CDR2 FQNNGV. The whole variable domain, remainder taken from reference TRBV11-2 and TRBJ2-7, is EAGVAQSPRYKIIEKRQSVAFWCNPISGHATLYWYQQILGQGPKLLIQFQNNGVVDDSQLPKDRFSAERLKGVDSTLKIQPAKLEDSAVYLCASSSPQGTGGYEQYFGPGTRLTVT.

The V and J genes are TRBV13 and TRBJ1-2, with no clear D. The CDR3 runs 12 residues. Germline CDR1 is PRHDT and CDR2 is FYEKMQ (reference sequence). Trimming stripped 1 base from V and 8 bases from J, with 8 bases between. The CDR3 region is CASSLVLEGYTF. The CDR3 DNA sequence: TGTGCCAGCAGCTTAGTCCTCGAGGGCTACACCTTC.